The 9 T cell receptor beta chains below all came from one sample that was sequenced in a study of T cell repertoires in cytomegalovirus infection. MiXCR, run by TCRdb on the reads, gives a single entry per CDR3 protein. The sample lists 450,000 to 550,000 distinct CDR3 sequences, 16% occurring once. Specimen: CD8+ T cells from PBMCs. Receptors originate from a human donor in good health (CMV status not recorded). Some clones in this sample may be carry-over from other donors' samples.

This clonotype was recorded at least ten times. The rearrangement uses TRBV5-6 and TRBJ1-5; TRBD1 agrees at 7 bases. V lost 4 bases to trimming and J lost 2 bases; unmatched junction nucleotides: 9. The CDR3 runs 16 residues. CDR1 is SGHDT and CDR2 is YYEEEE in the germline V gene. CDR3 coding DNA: TGTGCCAGCAGCCCCAGGGACAGCACCGGCAATCAGCCCCAGCATTTT. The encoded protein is CASSPRDSTGNQPQHF.

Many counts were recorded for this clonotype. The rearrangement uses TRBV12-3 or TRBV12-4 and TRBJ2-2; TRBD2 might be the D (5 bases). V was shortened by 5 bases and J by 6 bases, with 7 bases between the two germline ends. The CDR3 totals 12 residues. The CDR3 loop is CASSPGAGELFF. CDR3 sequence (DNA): TGTGCCAGCAGTCCCGGGGCCGGGGAGCTGTTTTTT.

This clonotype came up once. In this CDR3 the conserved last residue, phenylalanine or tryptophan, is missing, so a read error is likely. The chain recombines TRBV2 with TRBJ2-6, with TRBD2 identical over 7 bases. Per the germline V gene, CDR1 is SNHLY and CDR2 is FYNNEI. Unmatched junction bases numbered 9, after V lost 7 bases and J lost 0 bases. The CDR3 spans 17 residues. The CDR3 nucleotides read TGTGCCAGCAATACCGGCAGGGAGGGCTCTGGGGCCAACGTCCTGACTTTA. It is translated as CASNTGREGSGANVLTL.

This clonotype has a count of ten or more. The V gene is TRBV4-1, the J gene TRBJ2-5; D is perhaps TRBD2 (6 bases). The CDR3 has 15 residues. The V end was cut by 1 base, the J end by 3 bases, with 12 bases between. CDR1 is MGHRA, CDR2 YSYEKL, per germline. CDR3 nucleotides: TGCGCCAGCAGCCAAGGGAGGGGCAGAGAAGAGACCCAGTACTTC. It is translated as CASSQGRGREETQYF.

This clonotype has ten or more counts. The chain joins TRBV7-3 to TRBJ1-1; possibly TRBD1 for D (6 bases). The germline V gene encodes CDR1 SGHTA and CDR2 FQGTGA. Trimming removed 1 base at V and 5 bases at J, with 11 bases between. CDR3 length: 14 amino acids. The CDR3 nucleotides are TGTGCCAGCAGCTTAAAGGGGGATGGGACTGAAGCTTTCTTT. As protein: CASSLKGDGTEAFF.

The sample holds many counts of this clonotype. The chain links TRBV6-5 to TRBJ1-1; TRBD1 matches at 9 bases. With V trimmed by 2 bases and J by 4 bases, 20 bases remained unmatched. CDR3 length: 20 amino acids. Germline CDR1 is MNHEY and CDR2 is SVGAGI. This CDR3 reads CASSYGRGGTGILQGTEAFF. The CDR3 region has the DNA TGTGCCAGCAGTTACGGTCGGGGAGGGACAGGGATCTTACAGGGCACTGAAGCTTTCTTT.

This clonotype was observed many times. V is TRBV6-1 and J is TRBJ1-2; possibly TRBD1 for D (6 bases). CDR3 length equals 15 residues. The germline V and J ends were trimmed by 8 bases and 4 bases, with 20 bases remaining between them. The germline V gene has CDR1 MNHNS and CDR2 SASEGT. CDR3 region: CASSLAVVGAYGYTF. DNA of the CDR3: TGTGCCAGCTCACTAGCCGTCGTGGGGGCCTATGGCTACACCTTC.

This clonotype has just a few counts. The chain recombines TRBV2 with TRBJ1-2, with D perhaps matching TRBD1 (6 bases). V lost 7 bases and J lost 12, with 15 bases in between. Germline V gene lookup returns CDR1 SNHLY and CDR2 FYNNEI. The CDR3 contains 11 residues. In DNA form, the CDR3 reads TGTGCCAGCATCCCGACAGGCCCAGACACCTTC. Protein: CASIPTGPDTF. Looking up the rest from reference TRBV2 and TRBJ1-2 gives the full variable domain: EPEVTQTPSHQVTQMGQEVILRCVPISNHLYFYWYRQILGQKVEFLVSFYNNEISEKSEIFDDQFSVERPDGSNFTLKIRSTKLEDSAMYFCASIPTGPDTFGSGTRLTVV.

The chain's CDR3 is CASSEGTGAEQYF. In nucleotides, the CDR3 is TGTGCCAGCAGCGAAGGGACAGGGGCCGAGCAGTACTTC. The chain uses TRBV9 and TRBJ2-7; TRBD1 matches 10 bases. The CDR3 covers 13 residues. Germline V lookup: CDR1 SGDLS, CDR2 YYNGEE. After removal of 3 bases from V and 6 bases from J, the junction contained 3 bases not matched to a gene. Complete variable domain (other parts from reference TRBV9 and TRBJ2-7): DSGVTQTPKHLITATGQRVTLRCSPRSGDLSVYWYQQSLDQGLQFLIQYYNGEERAKGNILERFSAQQFPDLHSELNLSSLELGDSALYFCASSEGTGAEQYFGPGTRLTVT.